This T cell receptor beta chain derives from a study of blood T cell repertoires in COVID-19. For the study at large: Samples came from the United States, Italy and Spain, spanning acute and convalescent COVID-19. Sources were T cells, B-cell-depleted T cells, or PBMCs; the material itself was cDNA or gDNA.

Germline CDR1 MNHEY, CDR2 SVGAGI. Between the trimmed V and J ends, which lost 3 bases and 4 bases, there was a span of 13 bases. This CDR3 region has 15 residues. Participants spanned ages about 18 to 100 years and resided in some 22 US areas. Under the authors' procedure: Quantification of nucleated cells was approximated via reference gene primer amplification. The assay was immunoSEQ multiplex PCR, and TCRdb's table has in-frame clones only and misses some. The V and J calls and clone size were taken over from that table, and D and trimming were inferred from the DNA. The data show under 300,000 clones, with around 86% seen just once and 3% to 4% held by the top ten.

Material: PBMCs or T cells enriched from blood (not recorded which). This chain connects TRBV6-5 to TRBJ2-1; maybe TRBD2 (5 bases). The TCR was taken from a woman aged 35 to 49 with acute COVID-19. The CDR3 DNA follows: TGTGCCAGCAGTTATGCGGGTCTCTATTACAATGAGCAGTTCTTC. It specifies CASSYAGLYYNEQFF.